This T cell receptor beta chain was captured in a study of T cells after somatic rescue of genetic block (dated by TCRdb to the early 2020s). Looking at the study overall: What the study looked at was long-term robustness, specifically in a T-cell system that came about through somatic rescue of a genetic block in T-cell development.

From V the trimming removes 11 bases and from J it removes 10 bases, while the gene matches leave 10 bases of the junction unaccounted for. The CDR3 spans 12 residues, from the cysteine through the phenylalanine. Only CDR3 DNA is held: 36 bases, read in frame from base 1. CDR1 and CDR2, looked up from the germline V gene, are SNHLY and FYNNEI. Library method: the immunoSEQ multiplex PCR assay. The clones in this table, taken by TCRdb from immuneACCESS, are in-frame only. Not every clone is retained; where verified, under half of the shortfall comes from an unresolved V gene, and the cause of the rest is unknown. This sample gives roughly 71,000 clones in total; roughly 90% of them show up just once. The ten top clones hold 2.8% of the sample. Details on this clone: No antigen is known for it. No much larger clone exists at a distance of one base, and base qualities are not known.

Sequencing input: peripheral blood mononuclear cells (PBMCs). Here the chain combines TRBV2 and TRBJ2-1; TRBD2 lines up with 8 middle nucleotides. The TCR comes from a man aged 25 to 45. The CDR3 protein sequence reads: CAGYGLAREQFF. The bases are TGTGCCGGCTACGGACTAGCCAGGGAGCAGTTCTTC. Joined to the reference TRBV2 and TRBJ2-1 proteins, this CDR3 gives the full variable domain: EPEVTQTPSHQVTQMGQEVILRCVPISNHLYFYWYRQILGQKVEFLVSFYNNEISEKSEIFDDQFSVERPDGSNFTLKIRSTKLEDSAMYFCAGYGLAREQFFGPGTRLTVL.